The entry below gives a single T cell receptor beta chain sequence along with its context. The antigen is unknown. Measured with immunoSEQ multiplex PCR; TCRdb has only the in-frame clones, and not every one. The top ten clones hold 0.3% to 0.4% of a sample with over 25,000 clones, roughly nine tenths of them seen once. This sample was taken from a study of PD-1 blockade in classical Hodgkin lymphoma. Time point meaning: newly diagnosed, previously untreated cHL patient sample. Magnetic negative selection served to purify CD4+ T cells out of PBMCs that had been thawed. Newly diagnosed classical Hodgkin lymphoma PBMCs, still untreated, provided the comparison samples. Germline trimming cut 1 base from V and 4 bases from J; bases unmatched to any gene: 4. Looked up from germline, CDR1 is SGHAT and CDR2 is FQNNGV. The CDR3 loop spans 15 amino acids. Study-wide results and limits: Lower baseline TCR diversity was reported for newly diagnosed patients than for healthy donors.

This chain joins TRBV11-2 and TRBJ2-7; 10 bases are a match to TRBD1. The sequence came from a human donor with classical Hodgkin lymphoma. The sequencing sample was made of CD4+ T cells from blood. The CDR3 DNA is TGTGCCAGCAGCTTAGTTCGGACAGGGGGGTACGAGCAGTACTTC. It specifies CASSLVRTGGYEQYF. Together with reference TRBV11-2 and TRBJ2-7, the CDR3 gives the full variable domain: EAGVAQSPRYKIIEKRQSVAFWCNPISGHATLYWYQQILGQGPKLLIQFQNNGVVDDSQLPKDRFSAERLKGVDSTLKIQPAKLEDSAVYLCASSLVRTGGYEQYFGPGTRLTVT.